One sample yielded the 22 T cell receptor beta chains listed below, sequenced in a study of breast tumors, draining lymph nodes, adjacent tissues. TCRdb reprocessed the multiplex PCR reads via MiXCR and lists one record per CDR3 protein. The sample records about 6,600 distinct CDR3 sequences, 43% being singletons. Specimen: tumor-adjacent breast tissue. These receptors all stem from a female donor with breast cancer. Some clones in this sample may be carry-over from other donors' samples.

There are many counts of this clonotype. This rearrangement joins TRBV7-3 to TRBJ2-3; 10 positions agree with TRBD2. CDR3 length: 15 amino acids. V gave up 5 bases and J gave up 3 bases; unmatched junction bases: 5. The V gene's germline CDR1 is SGHTA and CDR2 FQGTGA. CDR3 DNA: TGTGCCAGCAGCGCCACTAGCGGGGAAACAGATACGCAGTATTTT. Translating it yields CASSATSGETDTQYF.

In this sample, this clonotype turned up many times. The chain carries TRBV19 and TRBJ1-2, with D hard to call. Per germline, CDR1 LNHDA and CDR2 SQIVND (reference sequence). CDR3 size: 13 residues. V lost 7 bases to trimming and J lost 0 bases, with 9 bases between them. CDR3 in DNA: TGTGCCAGTAACCGGGAAGCTAACTATGGCTACACCTTC. Translation: CASNREANYGYTF. Looking up the rest from reference TRBV19 and TRBJ1-2 gives the full variable domain: DGGITQSPKYLFRKEGQNVTLSCEQNLNHDAMYWYRQDPGQGLRLIYYSQIVNDFQKGDIAEGYSVSREKKESFPLTVTSAQKNPTAFYLCASNREANYGYTFGSGTRLTVV.

This clonotype has ten or more counts. This chain joins TRBV20-1 and TRBJ2-2; D gene uncertain. Looked up from germline, CDR1 is DFQATT and CDR2 is SNEGSKA (reference sequence). Trimming shortened V by 2 bases and J by 1 base, and 17 bases separated the two germline ends. The CDR3 runs 17 residues. CDR3 loop: CSARPLPSALNTGELFF. For the CDR3, the DNA is TGCAGTGCTAGACCACTGCCCAGCGCCCTGAACACCGGGGAGCTGTTTTTT.

This clonotype is classed as medium-sized. This chain joins TRBV3-1 and TRBJ2-3, with 7 bases identical to TRBD2. Germline CDR1 reads LGHDT; CDR2 reads YNNKEL (reference sequence). This CDR3 is built from 17 residues. J was trimmed by 0 bases and V by 0 bases; bases with no gene match: 6. CDR3 nucleotide sequence: TGTGCCAGCAGCCAAGATATGGGGGGGACTAGCACAGATACGCAGTATTTT. This gives the protein CASSQDMGGTSTDTQYF.

The sample holds many counts of this clonotype. The V call is TRBV6-2 or TRBV6-3, the J call TRBJ2-3; tentatively, D is TRBD2 (5 bases). Trimming took 6 bases from V and 8 from J, leaving 21 bases between them. Germline loops: CDR1 MNHEY, CDR2 SVGEGT. The CDR3 contains 15 residues. The CDR3 reads CASSQSFLAPGTQYF. CDR3 coding DNA: TGTGCCAGCAGCCAGTCCTTCCTAGCACCGGGTACGCAGTATTTT.

This chain joins TRBV11-2 and TRBJ2-7, with 7 bases aligning to TRBD1. Germline V gene data show CDR1 as SGHAT and CDR2 as FQNNGV. CDR3 size: 13 residues. V lost 5 bases to trimming and J lost 2 bases; unmatched junction nucleotides: 3. The CDR3 sequence is CASSDRATYEQYF. The DNA for the CDR3 is TGTGCCAGCAGCGACAGGGCCACCTACGAGCAGTACTTC.

This clonotype is medium-sized. The chain joins TRBV7-6 to TRBJ2-5, with a weak D call TRBD1 (5 bases). The CDR3 runs 14 residues. Germline assignment: CDR1 SGHVS and CDR2 FNYEAQ. The ends were cut back, 5 bases at V and 1 base at J, with 11 bases in the middle. DNA of the CDR3: TGTGCCAGCAGCGCGCAGGGATTCCAAGAGACCCAGTACTTC. Translated, it gives CASSAQGFQETQYF.

Within the sample, this clonotype is medium-sized. V gene TRBV4-3 combines with J gene TRBJ1-5; the match to TRBD1 covers 11 bases. There are 16 residues in the CDR3. Germline V lookup: CDR1 LGHNA, CDR2 YSLEER. With 0 bases clipped from V and 6 bases from J, the junction kept 4 bases outside the gene matches. The DNA of the CDR3 is TGCGCCAGCAGCCAAGAGTGGACAGGGGGCCGTCAGCCCCAGCATTTT. It yields the protein CASSQEWTGGRQPQHF.

This chain uses TRBV5-1 with TRBJ1-1; weak D call: TRBD1 (5 bases). Germline values: CDR1 SGHRS, CDR2 YFSETQ. The CDR3 runs 15 residues. V lost 1 base to trimming and J lost 1 base, with 11 bases between them. CDR3 DNA: TGCGCCAGCAGCTTGAGGTCTACAGGGAACACTGAAGCTTTCTTT. This encodes CASSLRSTGNTEAFF. The full variable domain, in which reference TRBV5-1 and TRBJ1-1 provide the parts outside the CDR3, is KAGVTQTPRYLIKTRGQQVTLSCSPISGHRSVSWYQQTPGQGLQFLFEYFSETQRNKGNFPGRFSGRQFSNSRSEMNVSTLELGDSALYLCASSLRSTGNTEAFFGQGTRLTVV.

The chain joins TRBV24-1 to TRBJ2-1, with D possibly TRBD2 on 5 matching bases. The germline V and J ends were trimmed by 4 bases and 3 bases, with 9 bases remaining between them. There are 14 residues in the CDR3. From germline, CDR1 is KGHDR and CDR2 SFDVKD. The DNA of the CDR3 is TGTGCCACCAGTGAAAACCGGGACTACAATGAGCAGTTCTTC. Its protein is CATSENRDYNEQFF.

The V and J genes are TRBV28 and TRBJ2-7, with 9 bases lining up with TRBD1. Germline lookup yields CDR1 MDHEN and CDR2 SYDVKM. This CDR3 is built from 15 residues. J lost 5 bases, V lost 8 bases, and 13 bases had no gene match. The CDR3 is CASGRAPGQGHEQYF. Here the CDR3 DNA reads TGTGCCAGCGGCCGTGCGCCGGGACAGGGCCACGAGCAGTACTTC.

This clonotype occurred a few times. The CDR3 nucleotides are TGTGCCAGCAGCTTAGAACAGGGGGGCCGAGAGCAGTACTTC. Protein product: CASSLEQGGREQYF. The gene calls are TRBV7-8 and TRBJ2-7, with 8 bases matching TRBD1. The CDR3 spans 14 residues. V trimming: 1 base; J trimming: 7 bases; junction bases outside the gene matches: 6. Germline CDR1 is SGHVS and CDR2 is FQNEAQ.

The sample holds many counts of this clonotype. V is TRBV28 and J is TRBJ2-7; a weak D match, TRBD2 (5 bases). Germline V gene data show CDR1 as MDHEN and CDR2 as SYDVKM. CDR3 length: 12 amino acids. V lost 3 bases and J lost 3, with 6 bases in between. CDR3 loop: CASSFGDYEQYF. The DNA of the CDR3 is TGTGCCAGCAGTTTCGGGGACTACGAGCAGTACTTC.

This clonotype was found many times. V gene TRBV7-9 combines with J gene TRBJ2-4, with D possibly matching TRBD1 (6 bases). V was cut by 4 bases and J by 4 bases, with 11 bases left in between. The CDR3 runs 14 residues. CDR1 and CDR2 from the germline V gene are SEHNR and FQNEAQ (reference sequence). CDR3 sequence (DNA): TGTGCCAGCAGCTCAGGGGTCGGGAAAAACATTCAGTACTTC. Translating gives CASSSGVGKNIQYF.

This clonotype counts as medium-sized. The V call is TRBV12-3 or TRBV12-4, the J call TRBJ2-7; 12 bases align to TRBD2. The CDR3 is made up of 14 amino acids. V shed 6 bases and J 6 bases; nucleotides not matched to a gene: 6. The CDR3 sequence is CASRGLAGPGEQYF. The CDR3 DNA reads TGTGCCAGCAGAGGACTAGCGGGGCCCGGCGAGCAGTACTTC.

V is TRBV6-1 and J is TRBJ1-1; D is ambiguous. The CDR3 covers 15 residues. Germline CDR1 is MNHNS and CDR2 is SASEGT. V was trimmed by 4 bases and J by 7 bases, leaving 19 bases between them. The CDR3 sequence is CASSVKEMGALEAFF. CDR3 coding DNA: TGTGCCAGCAGTGTTAAAGAAATGGGTGCCCTTGAAGCTTTCTTT.

In nucleotides, the CDR3 is TGTGCCAGCAGCTTGTACGGGGGCGGAGAGACCCAGTACTTC. Its protein product is CASSLYGGGETQYF. The chain has TRBV7-9 and TRBJ2-5; D is tentatively TRBD1 or TRBD2 (6 bases each). CDR3 length: 14 residues. The germline gives CDR1 SEHNR, CDR2 FQNEAQ (reference sequence). Trimming shortened V by 3 bases and J by 4 bases, and 12 bases separated the two germline ends.

CDR3 in DNA: TGTGCCAGCTCCCTCATGGCGGGTAATGAAAAACTGTTTTTT. It translates to CASSLMAGNEKLFF. The J gene is TRBJ1-4, the V gene TRBV7-2; D remains unclear. Trimming shortened V by 8 bases and J by 4 bases, and 14 bases separated the two germline ends. Germline CDR1 SGHTA, CDR2 FQGNSA. The CDR3 totals 14 residues.

The chain links TRBV7-3 to TRBJ2-1; weak D call: TRBD2 (5 bases). This CDR3 is built from 15 residues. Germline V gene sequence: CDR1 SGHTA, CDR2 FQGTGA. Trimming removed 5 bases at V and 5 bases at J, with 16 bases between. The DNA of the CDR3 is TGTGCCAGCAGCATTCAGCTCGGGGAGCACAATGAGCAGTTCTTC. The encoded protein is CASSIQLGEHNEQFF.

This clonotype was seen repeatedly, ten times or more. The J gene is TRBJ2-7, the V gene TRBV3-1; 11 nucleotides line up with TRBD2. Germline CDR1 and CDR2: LGHDT and YNNKEL (reference sequence). The length of the CDR3 is 14 residues. V lost 4 bases to trimming and J lost 6 bases; unmatched junction nucleotides: 5. CDR3 region: CASSRTSGGLEQYF. CDR3 coding DNA: TGTGCCAGCAGCCGAACTAGCGGGGGTCTCGAGCAGTACTTC.

V and J are TRBV4-2 and TRBJ1-6; D is possibly TRBD1 (6 bases). The CDR3 covers 20 residues. Trimming stripped 0 bases from V and 4 bases from J, with 22 bases between. CDR1 is LGHNA, CDR2 YNFKEQ, per germline. CDR3 sequence (DNA): TGTGCCAGCAGCCAAGATATGGACAGTATTACCCCATTTTATAATTCACCCCTCCACTTT. Translation: CASSQDMDSITPFYNSPLHF.

This chain joins TRBV7-6 and TRBJ2-3; the D is unclear. V was clipped by 0 bases and J by 3 bases, with 7 bases between them. The CDR3 contains 14 residues. The germline V gene has CDR1 SGHVS and CDR2 FNYEAQ. CDR3 coding DNA: TGTGCCAGCAGCTTAGCCGAGGCGACAGATACGCAGTATTTT. It specifies CASSLAEATDTQYF. The variable domain in full, with the rest retrieved from reference TRBV7-6 and TRBJ2-3, is GAGVSQSPRYKVTKRGQDVALRCDPISGHVSLYWYRQALGQGPEFLTYFNYEAQQDKSGLPNDRFSAERPEGSISTLTIQRTEQRDSAMYRCASSLAEATDTQYFGPGTRLTVL.